Following are 21 T cell receptor beta chains from one sample sequenced in a study of shared clonotypes between healthy human individuals. The method was immunoSEQ multiplex PCR; TCRdb's version includes in-frame clones alone and lacks a portion of them. The table lists 550,000 to 850,000 clones, over 60% of them singletons. Sequenced: memory CD4+ T cells sorted from blood. Subset in this sample: CD45RA-negative fraction. Every receptor here comes from a woman between 25 and 40 years old in good health.

The gene calls are TRBV18 and TRBJ2-7; TRBD1 or TRBD2 may be the D gene (5 bases each). Trimming shortened V by 6 bases and J by 2 bases, and 29 bases separated the two germline ends. The CDR3 runs to 19 residues. Germline V lookup: CDR1 KGHSH, CDR2 LQKENI. CDR3 protein: CASSYKGTVNSYGPYEQYF. Written as DNA, the CDR3 is TGTGCCAGCTCGTACAAAGGGACGGTAAACTCCTATGGACCCTACGAGCAGTACTTC. Looking up the rest from reference TRBV18 and TRBJ2-7 gives the full variable domain: NAGVMQNPRHLVRRRGQEARLRCSPMKGHSHVYWYRQLPEEGLKFMVYLQKENIIDESGMPKERFSAEFPKEGPSILRIQQVVRGDSAAYFCASSYKGTVNSYGPYEQYFGPGTRLTVT.

This clone was observed a single time. The chain has TRBV6-5 and TRBJ2-3, with 11 bases lining up with TRBD2. Germline V gives CDR1 MNHEY, CDR2 SVGAGI. V was pared by 10 bases and J by 1 base, with 7 bases of the junction left unmatched. CDR3 length: 15 residues. CDR3 bases: TGTGCCACCACAACTAGCGGGGGACGCACAGATACGCAGTATTTT. Amino acid sequence: CATTTSGGRTDTQYF.

This clone came up many times. V and J are TRBV7-9 and TRBJ2-3; 7 positions agree with TRBD2. CDR3 length: 15 residues. V lost 3 bases, J lost 5 bases, and 8 bases stayed unmatched. Germline V gene data show CDR1 as SEHNR and CDR2 as FQNEAQ (reference sequence). The DNA of the CDR3 is TGTGCCAGCAGCTTTTGGGGCGGGAGAGTAGATACGCAGTATTTT. Translating gives CASSFWGGRVDTQYF.

This clone was seen once. The chain joins TRBV5-1 to TRBJ2-5; 10 positions agree with TRBD2. Germline V gives CDR1 SGHRS, CDR2 YFSETQ. V lost 4 bases to trimming and J lost 5 bases; unmatched junction nucleotides: 5. This CDR3 has 14 residues. CDR3 DNA sequence: TGCGCCAGCAGCAAGCGGGAGGGCTATGAGACCCAGTACTTC. Its translation is CASSKREGYETQYF.

The V and J genes are TRBV5-6 and TRBJ2-7; 7 bases agree with TRBD1. The CDR3 has 13 residues. Losses at the gene ends were 1 base for V and 7 bases for J; bases not matched to a gene: 5. The germline V gene encodes CDR1 SGHDT and CDR2 YYEEEE. CDR3 region: CASSLRQGEEQYF. CDR3 coding DNA: TGTGCCAGCAGCTTGAGACAGGGAGAGGAGCAGTACTTC.

As concerns this clone: Distinct nucleotide sequences in the sample also encode this CDR3. The chain links TRBV18 to TRBJ2-7; TRBD2 might be the D (5 bases). In germline, CDR1 is KGHSH, CDR2 LQKENI. CDR3 length: 13 amino acids. The V end lost 4 bases, the J end lost 1 base, and 8 bases lay between the germline ends. The CDR3 coding sequence is TGTGCCAGCTCACGGGAGCGATCCTACGAGCAGTACTTC. Translating gives CASSRERSYEQYF.

This clone appeared once. The rearrangement joins TRBV7-6 to TRBJ2-7, with 8 bases matching TRBD1. The ends lost 1 base at V and 0 bases at J; junction bases unmatched: 2. CDR3 length equals 15 residues. Per the germline V gene, CDR1 is SGHVS and CDR2 is FNYEAQ. This CDR3 is CASSLGGQASYEQYF. CDR3 nucleotides: TGTGCCAGCAGCTTAGGGGGACAGGCCTCCTACGAGCAGTACTTC.

The V and J genes are TRBV19 and TRBJ2-3; 9 bases align to TRBD1. V trimming: 5 bases; J trimming: 0 bases; junction bases outside the gene matches: 3. Looked up from germline, CDR1 is LNHDA and CDR2 is SQIVND (reference sequence). This CDR3 contains 15 residues. The CDR3 region has the DNA TGTGCCAGTAGTGACAGGGGGTCTAGCACAGATACGCAGTATTTT. Amino acid sequence: CASSDRGSSTDTQYF.

As to this clone: This may arise from a read error, as a much more abundant clone is one base away. At the DNA level, this CDR3 is encoded by other sequences in the same sample as well. The genes are TRBV2 and TRBJ1-1; TRBD1 matches 7 bases. J lost 3 bases, V lost 3 bases, and 1 base had no gene match. Germline CDR1 is SNHLY and CDR2 is FYNNEI. CDR3 length: 13 amino acids. CDR3 in amino acids: CASSDRGYTEAFF. The CDR3 coding sequence is TGTGCCAGCAGTGACAGGGGGTACACTGAAGCTTTCTTT.

This clone was observed a few times. The same CDR3 also results from other DNA sequences found in this sample. The rearrangement joins TRBV5-6 to TRBJ2-5; D perhaps matches TRBD1 (5 bases). Trimming cost V 4 bases and J 5 bases, with 12 bases left between them. Germline V gives CDR1 SGHDT, CDR2 YYEEEE. The CDR3 runs to 13 residues. The CDR3 DNA follows: TGTGCCAGCAGCCTAAAGGGGTGGGAGACCCAGTACTTC. Translated, it gives CASSLKGWETQYF. Supplemented by reference TRBV5-6 and TRBJ2-5, the full variable domain reads DAGVTQSPTHLIKTRGQQVTLRCSPKSGHDTVSWYQQALGQGPQFIFQYYEEEERQRGNFPDRFSGHQFPNYSSELNVNALLLGDSALYLCASSLKGWETQYFGPGTRLLVL.

V gene TRBV28 combines with J gene TRBJ1-1; D is perhaps TRBD1 (6 bases). The length of the CDR3 is 13 residues. Trimming shortened V by 5 bases and J by 5 bases, and 12 bases separated the two germline ends. From germline, CDR1 is MDHEN and CDR2 SYDVKM. The DNA of the CDR3 is TGTGCCAGCAGTGAAAACAGGGAAACTGAAGCTTTCTTT. Encoded protein: CASSENRETEAFF.

CDR3: CSALQGNGYTF. In DNA form, the CDR3 reads TGCAGTGCTTTACAGGGGAATGGCTACACCTTC. The chain links TRBV20-1 to TRBJ1-2; 7 bases match TRBD1. The germline gives CDR1 DFQATT, CDR2 SNEGSKA (reference sequence). Losses at the gene ends were 5 bases for V and 6 bases for J; bases not matched to a gene: 3. This CDR3 region has 11 residues.

The V and J genes are TRBV6-1 and TRBJ1-1; no clear D. Trimming removed 4 bases from V and 1 base from J, with 10 bases in between. This CDR3 is built from 14 residues. In germline, CDR1 is MNHNS, CDR2 SASEGT. CDR3 in DNA: TGTGCCAGCAGTGGTGAAACGGGGAACACTGAAGCTTTCTTT. Protein sequence: CASSGETGNTEAFF.

The chain has TRBV10-3 and TRBJ2-1; perhaps TRBD2 as D (6 bases). From germline, CDR1 is ENHRY and CDR2 SYGVKD. Deletions cut 1 base from V and 1 base from J, with 11 bases between. This CDR3 region has 16 residues. The CDR3 protein is CAISELGLGSYNEQFF. The CDR3 nucleotides read TGTGCCATCAGTGAGTTGGGACTGGGGTCCTACAATGAGCAGTTCTTC.

Concerning this clone itself: Additional DNA sequences in this sample encode the identical CDR3. CDR3 DNA sequence: TGTGCCAGCACTACCGTAGAGACCCAGTACTTC. Its translation is CASTTVETQYF. The chain is built from TRBV2 and TRBJ2-5; D unresolved. Germline values: CDR1 SNHLY, CDR2 FYNNEI. The CDR3 length is 11 residues. The V gene lost 7 bases and the J gene lost 4 bases, with 7 bases spanning the gap.

The rearrangement links TRBV7-8 to TRBJ2-7, with 9 bases lining up with TRBD1. Germline trimming cut 5 bases from V and 5 bases from J; bases unmatched to any gene: 13. Germline V CDR1 and CDR2: SGHVS, FQNEAQ. The CDR3 consists of 16 residues. The CDR3 loop is CASSHKPGQGFHEQYF. Here the CDR3 DNA reads TGTGCCAGCAGCCACAAGCCGGGACAGGGCTTCCACGAGCAGTACTTC.

This clone was counted between two and nine times. This chain's CDR3 is CASTVGGAGDEKLFF. In DNA form, the CDR3 reads TGTGCCAGCACCGTAGGGGGGGCCGGCGATGAAAAACTGTTTTTT. The gene calls are TRBV28 and TRBJ1-4; TRBD1 is a possible D gene (6 bases). CDR3 length: 15 amino acids. The ends were cut back, 7 bases at V and 6 bases at J, with 18 bases in the middle. Per germline, CDR1 MDHEN and CDR2 SYDVKM.

The chain joins TRBV15 to TRBJ1-1; D is undetermined. This CDR3 has 14 amino acids. V lost 3 bases and J 5 bases, leaving 13 bases between the germline ends. Germline-derived CDR1 and CDR2 are LNHNV and YYDKDF (reference sequence). The CDR3 DNA is TGTGCCACCAGCAGGAGAGAGCCGGGTACTGAAGCTTTCTTT. It specifies CATSRREPGTEAFF.

This clone appeared a few times. The chain employs TRBV6-5 and TRBJ2-1, with 7 bases fitting TRBD2. The CDR3 has 15 amino acids. Per germline, CDR1 MNHEY and CDR2 SVGAGI. With V trimmed by 2 bases and J by 5 bases, 6 bases remained unmatched. CDR3 coding DNA: TGTGCCAGCAGTTACGGGCGGGAGTACAACAATGAGCAGTTCTTC. This sequence encodes CASSYGREYNNEQFF.

This chain uses TRBV7-9 with TRBJ1-4; D is undetermined. Trimming stripped 2 bases from V and 0 bases from J, with 10 bases between. Germline assignment: CDR1 SEHNR and CDR2 FQNEAQ (reference sequence). The CDR3 has 16 amino acids. In DNA, the CDR3 is TGTGCCAGCAGCTTAACGATGGGAGCAACTAATGAAAAACTGTTTTTT. As protein: CASSLTMGATNEKLFF.

The J gene is TRBJ2-7, the V gene TRBV19; D is perhaps TRBD2 (7 bases). This CDR3 spans 15 amino acids. CDR1 is LNHDA and CDR2 is SQIVND in the germline V gene (reference sequence). The V gene lost 3 bases and the J gene lost 4 bases, with 16 bases spanning the gap. The CDR3, as DNA: TGTGCCAGTAGTATTGGGGGGGCGCGGCGGTACGAGCAGTACTTC. Protein product: CASSIGGARRYEQYF.